The 17 T cell receptor beta chains below were found in one sample sequenced in a study of metastatic and nonmetastatic thyroid tumors (dated by TCRdb to the early 2020s). No treatment had been received by any patient before thyroid surgery. Libraries were built with PCR. For sequencing, an Illumina HiSeq 4000 was employed. Starting from the raw public reads, TCRdb applied fastp trimming at Q25, assembled clones with MiXCR and retained in-frame beta chains. This sample lists 25,000 to 35,000 clones; 11% were detected once. The ten top clones hold roughly a sixth of the sample. Sequenced sample: blood. These receptors were taken from a female donor with papillary thyroid cancer or a benign thyroid nodule (not recorded which). Some clones in this sample may be carry-over from other donors' samples.

This clone occurred many times. V and J are TRBV3-1 and TRBJ1-1; D is unresolved. The CDR3 length is 13 residues. With 4 bases removed from V and 0 bases from J, the gap between germline ends came to 6 bases. The germline V gene encodes CDR1 LGHDT and CDR2 YNNKEL (reference sequence). The CDR3 reads CASSPSLNTEAFF. In nucleotides, the CDR3 is TGTGCCAGCAGCCCCTCCTTGAACACTGAAGCTTTCTTT.

This clone was detected many times. The chain uses TRBV7-8 and TRBJ2-5; no clear D gene. From germline, CDR1 is SGHVS and CDR2 FQNEAQ. This CDR3 is built from 16 residues. Trimming removed 5 bases from V and 3 bases from J, with 19 bases in between. DNA of the CDR3: TGTGCCAGCAGCCCATGGAGATCCGCGGCCGAAGAGACCCAGTACTTC. Protein sequence: CASSPWRSAAEETQYF.

This clone was detected many times. The rearrangement joins TRBV10-2 to TRBJ2-1, with 10 bases matching TRBD1. The CDR3 is 14 amino acids. Germline-derived CDR1 and CDR2 are WSHSY and SAAADI. With 8 bases clipped from V and 6 bases from J, the junction kept 7 bases outside the gene matches. In DNA, the CDR3 is TGCGCCAGCCTGACAGGGGGCGTTGGCAATGAGCAGTTCTTC. This codes for CASLTGGVGNEQFF.

This clone occurred many times. The J gene is TRBJ2-3, the V gene TRBV7-9; D remains ambiguous. The CDR3 extends over 15 amino acids. Germline lookup yields CDR1 SEHNR and CDR2 FQNEAQ (reference sequence). Trimming left V 5 bases short and J 4 bases short, with 16 bases between. DNA for the CDR3: TGTGCCAGCAGCCCGCCGAAGGACCCGGCAGATACGCAGTATTTT. It specifies CASSPPKDPADTQYF. Full variable domain (missing parts from reference TRBV7-9 and TRBJ2-3): DTGVSQNPRHKITKRGQNVTFRCDPISEHNRLYWYRQTLGQGPEFLTYFQNEAQLEKSRLLSDRFSAERPKGSFSTLEIQRTEQGDSAMYLCASSPPKDPADTQYFGPGTRLTVL.

This clone came up many times. The V gene is TRBV25-1, the J gene TRBJ2-3; perhaps TRBD1 as D (6 bases). Germline CDR1 MGHDK, CDR2 SYGVNS. V lost 6 bases and J 2 bases, leaving 18 bases between the germline ends. The CDR3 extends over 16 amino acids. The CDR3 nucleotides read TGTGCCAGCAGCCTCGCTCGAGGGGGACCCACAGATACGCAGTATTTT. Amino acids: CASSLARGGPTDTQYF.

Only a few counts were recorded for this clone. The CDR3 nucleotides read TGTGCCACCAGTTATTGGGACAGGGACACCGGGGAGCTGTTTTTT. Its translation: CATSYWDRDTGELFF. The chain joins TRBV24-1 to TRBJ2-2, with 9 nucleotides matching TRBD1. CDR3 length equals 15 residues. V lost 6 bases and J lost 3; bases outside the gene matches: 4. Germline V gives CDR1 KGHDR, CDR2 SFDVKD.

V is TRBV28 and J is TRBJ2-5, with D unresolved. V was cut by 8 bases and J by 1 base, with 8 bases left in between. Germline CDR1 is MDHEN and CDR2 is SYDVKM. The CDR3 covers 12 residues. CDR3 sequence: CASVMGQETQYF. The CDR3 DNA reads TGTGCCAGCGTTATGGGCCAAGAGACCCAGTACTTC.

This clone was counted ten times or more. The gene calls are TRBV9 and TRBJ2-1; either TRBD1 or TRBD2 may supply D (5 bases each). Trimming cost V 0 bases and J 9 bases, with 16 bases left between them. The CDR3 is 15 residues long. Germline CDR1 SGDLS, CDR2 YYNGEE. CDR3 in amino acids: CASSVEGGPRGEQFF. DNA for the CDR3: TGTGCCAGCAGCGTAGAGGGCGGGCCTAGGGGTGAGCAGTTCTTC.

In this sample, this clone turned up many times. The gene calls are TRBV25-1 and TRBJ2-7, with D tentatively TRBD1 (6 bases). V was shortened by 2 bases and J by 3 bases, with 8 bases between the two germline ends. This CDR3 is 13 amino acids long. Germline assignment: CDR1 MGHDK and CDR2 SYGVNS. CDR3 nucleotides: TGTGCCAGCAGTGAAGGACAGCACTACGAGCAGTACTTC. Amino acid sequence: CASSEGQHYEQYF.

In its sample, this clone was seen many times. V gene TRBV5-1 combines with J gene TRBJ2-7; D gene uncertain. Looked up from germline, CDR1 is SGHRS and CDR2 is YFSETQ. The V end lost 3 bases, the J end lost 1 base, and 11 bases lay between the germline ends. The CDR3 consists of 14 residues. For the CDR3, the DNA is TGCGCCAGCAGCTCACGGACGGAATCCTACGAGCAGTACTTC. Translated, it gives CASSSRTESYEQYF.

This clone showed up many times. The rearrangement joins TRBV11-2 to TRBJ1-1; D call uncertain. The germline CDR1 and CDR2 sequences are SGHAT and FQNNGV. The germline V and J ends were trimmed by 1 base and 6 bases, with 9 bases remaining between them. This CDR3 spans 13 amino acids. The CDR3 sequence is CASSLGSQSEAFF. The CDR3, as DNA: TGTGCCAGCAGCTTAGGTTCCCAGTCTGAAGCTTTCTTT.

Comment on this clone: Sequence at one end of the junction differs from germline and may be a read error. The chain links TRBV6-2 or TRBV6-3 to TRBJ1-4, with 7 bases matching TRBD1. The germline V gene has CDR1 MNHEY and CDR2 SVGEGT. The CDR3 consists of 14 residues. This CDR3 is CASSYGTVGEKMFF. In DNA, the CDR3 is TGTGCCAGCAGTTACGGGACAGTTGGGGAAAAAATGTTTTTT.

The chain uses TRBV5-1 and TRBJ1-2; perhaps TRBD1 as D (5 bases). Trimming removed 0 bases from V and 5 bases from J, with 20 bases in between. Germline V gene lookup returns CDR1 SGHRS and CDR2 YFSETQ. This CDR3 spans 17 amino acids. CDR3: CASSLGGTTPPGYGYTF. CDR3 in DNA: TGCGCCAGCAGCTTGGGGGGGACTACACCACCTGGGTATGGCTACACCTTC.

The table lists this clone with many counts. CDR3: CASSWDNYEQYF. CDR3 bases: TGTGCCAGCAGTTGGGACAACTACGAGCAGTACTTC. The chain joins TRBV2 to TRBJ2-7; D possibly corresponds to TRBD1 (6 bases). The length of the CDR3 is 12 residues. V gave up 5 bases and J gave up 3 bases, with 8 bases separating them. CDR1 is SNHLY, CDR2 FYNNEI, per germline.

This clone appeared many times. This chain links TRBV6-1 with TRBJ2-7; the D call may be TRBD1 or TRBD2 (6 bases each). The CDR3 consists of 15 residues. The V gene's germline CDR1 is MNHNS and CDR2 SASEGT. Trimming pared 6 bases from V and 1 base from J, leaving 16 bases between. CDR3 amino acids: CASSVADSVSYEQYF. DNA of the CDR3: TGTGCCAGCAGCGTAGCGGACAGTGTTTCCTACGAGCAGTACTTC.

This chain connects TRBV19 to TRBJ2-2; 7 positions match TRBD1. V lost 9 bases, J lost 5 bases, and 9 bases stayed unmatched. There are 14 residues in the CDR3. Germline assignment: CDR1 LNHDA and CDR2 SQIVND (reference sequence). CDR3 sequence (DNA): TGTGCCAGCTTCGGACAGGCTGGTACCGGGGAGCTGTTTTTT. It codes for CASFGQAGTGELFF.

At least ten counts were recorded for this clone. The chain recombines TRBV16 with TRBJ1-2; D may be TRBD1 (6 bases). Germline V gives CDR1 KGHSY, CDR2 FQNENV. V lost 0 bases and J lost 4, with 12 bases in between. The CDR3 contains 15 residues. DNA of the CDR3: TGTGCCAGCAGCCAATCCACAACAGGGACCTATGGCTACACCTTC. Translation: CASSQSTTGTYGYTF.